This record concerns one T cell receptor beta chain sequence. Which antigen it targets is not known. One base away there is no much larger clone; base qualities are not given. The CDR3 regions of human TCRbeta chains were analyzed by immunosequencing. The paper's processing steps were these. Repertoire TCRs were matched against a reference library of SARS-CoV-2-specific TCRs generated with the MIRA antigen-specificity platform. Breadth was defined as the fraction of unique TCRs that were SARS-CoV-2-associated. Depth was defined as the fraction of total T cells that were SARS-CoV-2-associated. Each spike-specific TCR was assigned to its reactive spike region and to a CD4 or CD8 class using the MIRA data. Log10-transformed breadth and depth values were compared by one-way ANOVA with Sidak's multiple comparisons tests. The source is immuneACCESS, and TCRdb retained only in-frame sequences with V and J called. Part of the clones is not carried over; for the studies checked, unresolved V genes explain less than half of this, and the remainder is unexplained. That table furnishes V, J and clone size, whereas the DNA furnished D and trimming. The sample table holds around 90,000 clones, of which 91% were seen once. 4% to 6% of the sample lies in the top ten.

The data are from a study of T cell responses to AZD1222 COVID-19 vaccine (dated by TCRdb to about 2021). A note on the overall study: A total of over 230 trial participants underwent TCR sequencing, of whom 207 received two doses of AZD1222 and some 26 received two doses of the MenACWY control vaccine. Trial participants were enrolled into age subgroups of 18-55, 56-69 and 70-plus years, which contained approximately 150, 28 and 58 TCR-sequenced participants, respectively.

V trim: 0 bases; J trim: 2 bases; unmatched bases: 3. From the cysteine through the phenylalanine, the CDR3 covers 16 amino acids. The kept DNA is CDR3 alone, 48 bases in frame from the first base. CDR1 LNHDA and CDR2 SQIVND were looked up in the germline V gene (reference sequence). What the time point label conveys for this sample: baseline before first vaccination. The treatment or condition label for this specimen denotes: meningococcal conjugate vaccine given as trial control. Samples from vaccinated people were obtained from the UK trials COV001 and COV002, which included a single-blind randomized controlled phase 2/3 trial of AZD1222 (ChAdOx1 nCoV-19) in healthy adults. For TCRbeta chain sequencing, PBMC samples were collected from trial participants at day 0 and at day 28 after the second dose. Results the study describes overall, beyond this receptor: Most participants were white British and females outnumbered males, and the authors suggested that clonal diversity may have been underestimated. Spike-specific TCR breadth and depth rose significantly after two AZD1222 doses compared with day 0 and with MenACWY recipients. Reportedly, close to half of the unique spike-specific TCRs recognized epitopes lying outside the regions that are mutated in the B.1.351 and B.1.1.7 variants. The 56-69-year group was small, and its depth increase did not reach significance, likely because of low power. Vaccine-associated CD4 TCRs spanned the whole spike protein, with dominant responses in regions 160-218 and 743-854. Only a handful of AZD1222 recipients were SARS-CoV-2 seropositive at baseline, limiting conclusions about previously exposed vaccinees. Because no day 14 peak-response samples were available, the repertoires could be characterized only after the peak T cell response.

This sequence was found in an adult in good health. The rearrangement joined TRBV19 to TRBJ2-1; 8 bases in between match TRBD2. The sample here was peripheral blood, taken on day 0 of MenACWY control vaccination. The CDR3 protein is CASSIEAGGPYNEQFF. In nucleotides, the sequence is TGTGCCAGTAGTATAGAGGCGGGAGGACCCTACAATGAGCAGTTCTTC.